The source of this T cell receptor beta chain is a study of T cells after yellow fever vaccination. The CDR3 contains 13 residues. The germline gives CDR1 SGHRS, CDR2 YFSETQ. Trimming took off 3 bases at V and 2 bases at J, with 7 bases between the two ends. One entry per CDR3 protein results from TCRdb running MiXCR on the 5' RACE reads. This sample carries hundreds of thousands of distinct CDR3 sequences, roughly 3.5% of them seen once, and the ten largest clones take about 25%. This clonotype has at least ten counts. The source of this sequence is a man younger than 30 who received the YFV17D yellow fever vaccine. The chain joins TRBV5-1 to TRBJ2-3; D unresolved. The sequences come from PBMCs, collected on the day of the yellow fever booster vaccination. Written as DNA, the CDR3 is TGCGCCAGCAGCTCGACGAACACAGATACGCAGTATTTT. Translating gives CASSSTNTDTQYF.